This T cell receptor (beta chain) was sequenced in a study of blood T cell repertoires in COVID-19 (dated by TCRdb to the early 2020s). Regarding the study in general: Collaborator samples came from the United States, Italy and Spain and covered acute and convalescent phases of COVID-19. Where available, HLA class I and class II types were taken from metadata supplied by the sample provider and were not determined by assay-based typing. The samples were drawn from two sources: the first 160 participants of the ongoing ImmuneRACE study, and 1,200 or so subjects contributed by 6 global collaborators. A de-identified subject ID, COVID-19 status, age in years and sex were almost always included in the sample metadata. Deeply sampled blood TCRbeta repertoires from subjects exposed to, actively infected with, or recovered from COVID-19 were included in the dataset. The repertoires were released in a freely available public database intended as a resource for research on the immune response to SARS-CoV-2. The prospective study material was composed of cDNA or gDNA derived from T cells, B-cell-depleted T cells, or PBMCs. Results the study describes overall, beyond this receptor: How much clinical and demographic metadata was included differed by source and by participant, and the metadata was provided uncurated.

With regard to this clone: What antigen it recognizes has not been identified. Base qualities are missing; no much larger clone stands one base away.

TCRbeta CDR3 regions were amplified from genomic DNA using the immunoSEQ Assay, a bias-controlled multiplex PCR. The paper's data handling went like this. Nucleated cell counts per sample were estimated from amplification of reference gene primers within the assay. To quantify the absolute abundance of each unique TCRbeta CDR3 rearrangement, sequence reads were collapsed and filtered. Productive Simpson clonality was computed per sample as the square root of Simpson's diversity index over productive rearrangements. TCRdb took over this immuneACCESS table, retaining in-frame rearrangements with V and J assigned. Such tables are incomplete; in checked studies, under half of the missing clones stem from an unresolved V gene, and the remainder is unexplained. V, J and clone size reflect that table, while D and trimming were determined from the DNA. The sample table records about 400,000 clones; around 92% of these occur just once. The top ten hold approximately 1.2% of the sample.

The germline V gene supplies CDR1 KGHSH and CDR2 LQKENI. Trimming takes 2 bases from V and 3 bases from J, and the germline ends sit 23 bases apart. The cysteine opens and the phenylalanine closes a CDR3 of 19 amino acids. Only the CDR3 DNA is retained, 57 bases long and in frame from the first base. The collaborating institutions used their own protocols to collect whole blood in K2EDTA tubes. Collaborator samples were shipped for TCRbeta analysis as frozen whole blood, isolated PBMCs, or DNA extracted from either sample type. The receptor was isolated from a man in his forties or fifties with acute or convalescent COVID-19. The chain links TRBV18 with TRBJ1-5; TRBD1 is a weak D gene call, 6 bases matching. Specimen: peripheral blood. At the DNA level, the sequence is TGTGCCAGCTCACCATTACCCGGGGGGCTCGGTCGTACCAATCAGCCCCAGCATTTT. It translates as CASSPLPGGLGRTNQPQHF.